Listed here are 10 T cell receptor beta chains from one sample, sequenced in a study of shared clonotypes between healthy human individuals. Terminally differentiated effector memory CD45RA+ cells were excluded from the naive CD8 cells, which were CD45RO-negative and positively selected for CCR7. The table came from immunoSEQ multiplex PCR; TCRdb's copy has only in-frame clones and leaves some out. The table lists roughly 1,800,000 clones, 85% to 95% of them singletons. Sequenced input: naive CD8+ T cells sorted from blood. These receptors were collected from a man aged 18 to 35 in good health.

This clone has a handful of counts. Within the sample, other DNA sequences also encode this same CDR3. The genes are TRBV9 and TRBJ2-7; unclear D gene. With 0 bases removed from V and 1 base from J, the gap between germline ends came to 8 bases. The CDR3 is 14 residues long. Germline lookup yields CDR1 SGDLS and CDR2 YYNGEE. CDR3 in DNA: TGTGCCAGCAGCGTAGGGACGGATTCCTACGAGCAGTACTTC. Amino acid sequence: CASSVGTDSYEQYF. The variable domain in full, with the rest retrieved from reference TRBV9 and TRBJ2-7, is DSGVTQTPKHLITATGQRVTLRCSPRSGDLSVYWYQQSLDQGLQFLIQYYNGEERAKGNILERFSAQQFPDLHSELNLSSLELGDSALYFCASSVGTDSYEQYFGPGTRLTVT.

The genes are TRBV28 and TRBJ1-5, with 7 positions matching TRBD1. The CDR3 consists of 24 residues. With V trimmed by 7 bases and J by 4 bases, 37 bases remained unmatched. Germline CDR1 MDHEN, CDR2 SYDVKM. The CDR3 spells CASTLTHPFLGGVFRDSDNQPQHF. The CDR3 coding sequence is TGTGCCAGCACCCTTACACACCCCTTTTTGGGCGGCGTATTCAGGGACAGTGATAATCAGCCCCAGCATTTT.

V and J are TRBV21-1 and TRBJ1-4. TRBV21-1 corresponds to a pseudogene. This CDR3 is built from 16 residues. DNA for the CDR3: TGTGCCAGCAGCAACGGTTCGGGGCAACTTAATGAAAAACTGTTTTTT. It specifies CASSNGSGQLNEKLFF.

This CDR3 reads CASGRRRGLDTEAFF. CDR3 DNA: TGTGCCAGCGGCCGAAGGCGGGGGCTCGACACTGAAGCTTTCTTT. The chain is built from TRBV5-6 and TRBJ1-1; a weak D match, TRBD1 (6 bases). This CDR3 contains 15 residues. The germline V and J ends were trimmed by 7 bases and 3 bases, with 19 bases remaining between them. The germline V gene has CDR1 SGHDT and CDR2 YYEEEE.

J is TRBJ2-1 and V is TRBV25-1; no clear D. Germline CDR1 and CDR2: MGHDK and SYGVNS. The germline V and J ends were trimmed by 3 bases and 10 bases, with 4 bases remaining between them. The CDR3 covers 10 residues. The CDR3 reads CASSDWEQFF. DNA of the CDR3: TGTGCCAGCAGTGACTGGGAGCAGTTCTTC. The full variable domain, rest sourced from reference TRBV25-1 and TRBJ2-1, is EADIYQTPRYLVIGTGKKITLECSQTMGHDKMYWYQQDPGMELHLIHYSYGVNSTEKGDLSSESTVSRIRTEHFPLTLESARPSHTSQYLCASSDWEQFFGPGTRLTVL.

J is TRBJ2-7 and V is TRBV4-3; D is uncertain. Trimming removed 0 bases from V and 0 bases from J, with 15 bases in between. The V gene's germline CDR1 is LGHNA and CDR2 YSLEER. This CDR3 has 17 amino acids. CDR3 nucleotide sequence: TGCGCCAGCAGCCAAGATCTAAGAGGTTATATCTCCTACGAGCAGTACTTC. Translated, it gives CASSQDLRGYISYEQYF.

V is TRBV10-2 and J is TRBJ2-1; 8 bases fit TRBD2. The germline CDR1 and CDR2 sequences are WSHSY and SAAADI. The CDR3 sequence is 14 residues long. Trimming removed 5 bases from V and 3 bases from J; junction bases left unmatched: 3. CDR3: CASSISGSYNEQFF. As DNA, the CDR3 is TGCGCCAGCAGTATAAGCGGGAGCTACAATGAGCAGTTCTTC.

The V and J genes are TRBV6-6 and TRBJ2-3, with D possibly called TRBD1 or TRBD2 (6 bases each). CDR1 is MNHNY and CDR2 is SVGAGI in the germline V gene (reference sequence). This CDR3 has 14 amino acids. Trimming cost V 4 bases and J 4 bases, with 12 bases left between them. CDR3 bases: TGTGCCAGCAGTTGGGGGGCGCCCGCAGATACGCAGTATTTT. Amino acid sequence: CASSWGAPADTQYF.

The chain combines TRBV7-9 with TRBJ2-2, with D possibly being TRBD1 (5 bases). CDR1 and CDR2 (germline): SEHNR, FQNEAQ (reference sequence). The CDR3 contains 15 residues. V dropped 1 base and J dropped 1 base, with 7 bases sitting between them. CDR3 DNA sequence: TGTGCCAGCAGCTTAGACAGGATGAACACCGGGGAGCTGTTTTTT. Amino acid sequence: CASSLDRMNTGELFF. Together with reference TRBV7-9 and TRBJ2-2, the CDR3 gives the full variable domain: DTGVSQNPRHKITKRGQNVTFRCDPISEHNRLYWYRQTLGQGPEFLTYFQNEAQLEKSRLLSDRFSAERPKGSFSTLEIQRTEQGDSAMYLCASSLDRMNTGELFFGEGSRLTVL.

The chain joins TRBV19 to TRBJ2-1; the match to TRBD2 covers 8 bases. Germline CDR1 reads LNHDA; CDR2 reads SQIVND (reference sequence). The junction had 10 bases not matched to a gene; V was cut back by 6 bases and J by 6 bases. The CDR3 covers 15 residues. The CDR3 DNA is TGTGCCAGTAGCCTTGATAGCGGGATTGTCAATGAGCAGTTCTTC. Amino acids: CASSLDSGIVNEQFF.